A selection of T cell receptor beta chains follows, all from one sample in a study of tumor-infiltrating T cells and Merkel cell polyomavirus. Only in-frame clones appear in the TCRdb table, and some are missing; sequencing was by immunoSEQ multiplex PCR. This sample has around 25,000 clones, with about 85% found just once. Sequenced material: lymph node tissue. These receptors all stem from a man aged 50-60 years with Merkel cell carcinoma. Both conserved end residues are part of each CDR3.

>TRBV9|TRBJ2-7
CASSVGTGTYEQYF
>TRBV7-3|TRBJ2-5
CASSLGGRETQYF
>TRBV18|TRBJ1-1
CAASQGSATEAFF
>TRBV5-4|TRBJ2-7
CASSEGAGISYEQYF
>TRBV6-6|TRBJ2-3
CASSYSIAATDTQYF
>TRBV14|TRBJ1-2
CASSPRTGEGYTF
>TRBV11-3|TRBJ2-2
CASSGAVANTGELFF
>TRBV5-6|TRBJ1-2
CASSLPRGLHGYTF
>TRBV14|TRBJ1-1
CASSLRVDRVNTEAFF
>TRBV4-3|TRBJ1-3
CASSQGARAGGNTIYF
>TRBV27|TRBJ2-7
CASSPGTGGYEQYF
>TRBV27|TRBJ2-3
CASRPPGLGGTDTQYF
>TRBV6-5|TRBJ1-1
CASTQTGVFTEALF
>TRBV11-3|TRBJ2-1
CASSLEGSPRGNEQFF
>TRBV7-6|TRBJ2-2
CASSLGQGSGELFF
>TRBV27|TRBJ1-2
CASSPTGMDYGYTF
>TRBV19|TRBJ1-5
CASSQRQGTRSPQHF
>TRBV30|TRBJ2-3
CALSGADTQYF
>TRBV4-1|TRBJ2-2
CASSHLGTGRNTGELFF
>TRBV19|TRBJ1-1
CASRGFGYEAFF
>TRBV7-9|TRBJ2-1
CASSLLVGGEQFF
>TRBV5-5|TRBJ2-1
CASSLERADNEQFF
>TRBV11-3|TRBJ2-2
CASSGGLAGGGGELFF
>TRBV6-5|TRBJ2-3
CASRTEADTQYF
>TRBV6-5|TRBJ2-3
CASSTGTGPTDTQYF
>TRBV7-2|TRBJ1-5
CASSLASGGNQPQHF
>TRBV11-2|TRBJ2-3
CASSLETGGRTDTQYF
>TRBV7-2|TRBJ1-4
CASSPKTGGWEKLFF
>TRBV10-2|TRBJ1-1
CASRGGQVKNTEAFF
>TRBV6-1|TRBJ2-2
CASSETRVVTGELFF
>TRBV28|TRBJ2-2
CASSRSLGELFF
>TRBV5-1|TRBJ1-2
CASSDSLYGYTF
>TRBV28|TRBJ1-1
CASRLPGSVGAFF
>TRBV27|TRBJ2-7
CASTSGQGAGEQYF
>TRBV4-1|TRBJ2-5
CASSRTLGTGTYQETQYF
>TRBV11-2|TRBJ2-2
CASIEGAVWGRYTGELFF
>TRBV28|TRBJ1-2
CASSEAQGALYYGYTF
>TRBV19|TRBJ1-1
CASSRGTDQNTEAFF
>TRBV15|TRBJ2-7
CATTHGGGQGVVQYF
>TRBV14|TRBJ2-2
CASSPRGPNTGELFF